The 20 T cell receptor beta chains in this list originate from one sample, sequenced in a study of T cell responses to AZD1222 COVID-19 vaccine. The data were produced by immunoSEQ multiplex PCR, yet TCRdb's version contains in-frame clones alone and is incomplete. The sample yields some 140,000 clones, more than 85% seen once. The sample was peripheral blood, taken on day 0 of AZD1222 vaccination. The receptors come from an adult in good health.

This chain joins TRBV7-2 and TRBJ2-5; 9 bases match TRBD1. This CDR3 region has 15 residues. The J segment lost 5 bases and the V segment lost 5 bases, leaving 9 bases of the junction unmatched. In germline, CDR1 is SGHTA, CDR2 FQGNSA. The CDR3 sequence is CASSGRDRAGETQYF. The CDR3 DNA follows: TGTGCCAGCAGCGGCCGGGACAGGGCAGGCGAGACCCAGTACTTC. Looking up the rest from reference TRBV7-2 and TRBJ2-5 gives the full variable domain: GAGVSQSPSNKVTEKGKDVELRCDPISGHTALYWYRQSLGQGLEFLIYFQGNSAPDKSGLPSDRFSAERTGGSVSTLTIQRTQQEDSAVYLCASSGRDRAGETQYFGPGTRLLVL.

This chain joins TRBV3-1 (or the pseudogene TRBV3-2) and TRBJ1-1; 7 bases align to TRBD1. Trimming took 0 bases from V and 3 from J; bases not matched to a gene: 4. CDR1 and CDR2 (germline): LGHDT, YNNKEL (reference sequence). The CDR3 totals 15 residues. The CDR3 spells CASSQDPTGDTEAFF. CDR3 coding DNA: TGTGCCAGCAGCCAAGACCCTACAGGGGACACTGAAGCTTTCTTT.

The genes are TRBV30 and TRBJ1-4; D remains unclear. The CDR3 sequence is 11 residues long. The V end lost 0 bases, the J end lost 10 bases, and 6 bases lay between the germline ends. Germline V gene sequence: CDR1 GTSNPN, CDR2 SVGIG (reference sequence). CDR3 loop: CAWSVPGKLFF. In DNA, the CDR3 is TGTGCCTGGAGTGTACCTGGAAAACTGTTTTTT.

J is TRBJ2-5 and V is TRBV24-1, with D possibly TRBD2 on 6 matching bases. Germline V gene lookup returns CDR1 KGHDR and CDR2 SFDVKD. The CDR3 runs to 15 residues. The germline V and J ends were trimmed by 3 bases and 5 bases, with 15 bases remaining between them. The CDR3 DNA follows: TGTGCCACCAGTGATCGAGCCGGGACTTTTGAGACCCAGTACTTC. Amino acid sequence: CATSDRAGTFETQYF.

The rearrangement uses TRBV6-6 and TRBJ2-7; 8 nucleotides line up with TRBD1. V trimming: 5 bases; J trimming: 7 bases; junction bases outside the gene matches: 10. Germline CDR1 reads MNHNY; CDR2 reads SVGAGI (reference sequence). CDR3 length: 14 residues. CDR3 sequence: CASSPTGEGGEQYF. The DNA of the CDR3 is TGTGCCAGCAGTCCGACAGGGGAAGGAGGAGAGCAGTACTTC.

This chain joins TRBV24-1 and TRBJ2-1, with 9 bases lining up with TRBD1. Unmatched junction bases numbered 6, after V lost 4 bases and J lost 3 bases. CDR3 length equals 16 residues. The germline V gene has CDR1 KGHDR and CDR2 SFDVKD. This CDR3 is CATSDPTGGNYNEQFF. The CDR3 DNA is TGTGCCACCAGTGACCCGACAGGGGGAAACTACAATGAGCAGTTCTTC.

V gene TRBV7-9 combines with J gene TRBJ2-7; D may match TRBD1 or TRBD2 (6 bases each). V shed 5 bases and J shed 3 bases, with 11 bases lying between them. This CDR3 region has 13 residues. The germline CDR1 and CDR2 sequences are SEHNR and FQNEAQ (reference sequence). CDR3 protein: CASSTGASYEQYF. CDR3 nucleotides: TGTGCCAGCAGCACGGGGGCGAGCTACGAGCAGTACTTC.

The DNA for the CDR3 is TGTGCCAGCAGTTTCCGTTGGACGGATCGGGATGGCTACACCTTC. The encoded protein is CASSFRWTDRDGYTF. V gene TRBV27 combines with J gene TRBJ1-2; D gene uncertain. V gave up 3 bases and J gave up 6 bases, with 17 bases separating them. The V gene's germline CDR1 is MNHEY and CDR2 SMNVEV (reference sequence). The CDR3 length is 15 residues.

This chain connects TRBV7-9 to TRBJ1-2; 7 positions agree with TRBD1. The germline gives CDR1 SEHNR, CDR2 FQNEAQ (reference sequence). The CDR3 has 14 residues. Trimming at V came to 5 bases and at J to 13 bases, leaving 16 bases not matched to a gene. The CDR3 DNA follows: TGTGCCAGCAGCATCAAAGTTAGTGGGACAGACCTCACCTTC. It codes for CASSIKVSGTDLTF.

This clone was counted once. This chain links TRBV5-1 with TRBJ1-4; TRBD1 matches 10 bases. This CDR3 is 14 amino acids long. The germline gives CDR1 SGHRS, CDR2 YFSETQ. J gave up 7 bases and V 4 bases, and 4 bases lay outside the gene matches. Written as DNA, the CDR3 is TGCGCCAGCAGCCCGGGGACAGGGGTTGAAAAACTGTTTTTT. Encoded protein: CASSPGTGVEKLFF.

The V and J genes are TRBV29-1 and TRBJ2-7, with a tentative D call TRBD2 (6 bases). The CDR3 sequence is 13 residues long. Trimming removed 6 bases at V and 2 bases at J, with 14 bases between. The germline CDR1 and CDR2 sequences are SQVTM and ANQGSEA. The CDR3 reads CSVGRGIAYEQYF. The CDR3, as DNA: TGCAGCGTGGGGCGGGGAATTGCCTACGAGCAGTACTTC.

This chain connects TRBV28 to TRBJ2-1; D is unclear. CDR1 is MDHEN and CDR2 is SYDVKM in the germline V gene. V was shortened by 6 bases and J by 6 bases, with 6 bases between the two germline ends. This CDR3 has 11 amino acids. As DNA, the CDR3 is TGTGCCAGCAGCACCCCCAATGAGCAGTTCTTC. Its translation: CASSTPNEQFF.

The rearrangement links TRBV7-2 to TRBJ1-2; D gene uncertain. This CDR3 has 15 residues. Germline V gives CDR1 SGHTA, CDR2 FQGNSA. V lost 1 base, J lost 1 base, and 10 bases lay in between. The CDR3 is CASSLVLTDNYGYTF. The CDR3 nucleotides are TGTGCCAGCAGCTTAGTTTTGACGGATAACTATGGCTACACCTTC.

This clone showed up just a few times. V is TRBV7-9 and J is TRBJ2-5, with D tentatively TRBD1 (6 bases). Germline V gene sequence: CDR1 SEHNR, CDR2 FQNEAQ (reference sequence). Trimming cost V 5 bases and J 1 base, with 11 bases left between them. The CDR3 covers 14 residues. CDR3 sequence (DNA): TGTGCCAGCAGCCTCCTGGACAGCCAAGAGACCCAGTACTTC. Amino acids: CASSLLDSQETQYF.

The chain recombines TRBV6-2 or TRBV6-3 with TRBJ1-2, with a weak D call TRBD1 (5 bases). In germline, CDR1 is MNHEY, CDR2 SVGEGT. The CDR3 has 13 residues. Trimming shortened V by 2 bases and J by 7 bases, and 11 bases separated the two germline ends. The CDR3 DNA follows: TGTGCCAGCAGTTACGGGGGTGTCCGTGGCTACACCTTC. Translated: CASSYGGVRGYTF.

The chain combines TRBV7-2 with TRBJ2-1; 7 bases match TRBD2. CDR3 size: 14 residues. V lost 1 base to trimming and J lost 13 bases; unmatched junction nucleotides: 10. Germline assignment: CDR1 SGHTA and CDR2 FQGNSA. The CDR3 region has the DNA TGTGCCAGCAGCTTAGGGTCAGCGGGGACCGACCAGTTCTTC. It yields the protein CASSLGSAGTDQFF.

The chain is built from TRBV30 and TRBJ2-3; the D is unclear. V was shortened by 5 bases and J by 0 bases, with 3 bases between the two germline ends. The CDR3 is made up of 11 amino acids. Germline CDR1 GTSNPN, CDR2 SVGIG (reference sequence). The chain's CDR3 is CAWASTDTQYF. CDR3 nucleotide sequence: TGTGCCTGGGCTAGCACAGATACGCAGTATTTT. The whole variable domain, filled in from reference TRBV30 and TRBJ2-3, reads SQTIHQWPATLVQPVGSPLSLECTVEGTSNPNLYWYRQAAGRGLQLLFYSVGIGQISSEVPQNLSASRPQDRQFILSSKKLLLSDSGFYLCAWASTDTQYFGPGTRLTVL.

The gene calls are TRBV4-1 and TRBJ2-7, with D possibly TRBD1 on 6 matching bases. The length of the CDR3 is 15 residues. CDR1 is MGHRA, CDR2 YSYEKL, per germline. The V and J ends lost 4 bases and 4 bases respectively, with 17 bases between them. CDR3 amino acids: CASSPVPGHRYEQYF. CDR3 sequence (DNA): TGCGCCAGCAGCCCAGTACCGGGACATCGATACGAGCAGTACTTC.

The chain couples TRBV6-1 to TRBJ1-6; tentative D call: TRBD1 (6 bases). The germline V gene encodes CDR1 MNHNS and CDR2 SASEGT. V lost 4 bases and J lost 10, with 20 bases in between. The CDR3 length is 16 residues. The CDR3 DNA reads as TGTGCCAGCAGTGTTCAGGGGCCCCGGTTTCGGTCACCCCTCCACTTT. Translating gives CASSVQGPRFRSPLHF.

The gene calls are TRBV6-2 or TRBV6-3 and TRBJ2-7, with TRBD1 matching over 10 bases. V trimming: 2 bases; J trimming: 3 bases; junction bases outside the gene matches: 16. Germline V gene lookup returns CDR1 MNHEY and CDR2 SVGEGT. This CDR3 is 19 amino acids long. CDR3 in amino acids: CASSYRSRPTRDRGYEQYF. The CDR3 nucleotides read TGTGCCAGCAGTTACCGGTCGCGCCCGACGCGGGACAGGGGCTACGAGCAGTACTTC.